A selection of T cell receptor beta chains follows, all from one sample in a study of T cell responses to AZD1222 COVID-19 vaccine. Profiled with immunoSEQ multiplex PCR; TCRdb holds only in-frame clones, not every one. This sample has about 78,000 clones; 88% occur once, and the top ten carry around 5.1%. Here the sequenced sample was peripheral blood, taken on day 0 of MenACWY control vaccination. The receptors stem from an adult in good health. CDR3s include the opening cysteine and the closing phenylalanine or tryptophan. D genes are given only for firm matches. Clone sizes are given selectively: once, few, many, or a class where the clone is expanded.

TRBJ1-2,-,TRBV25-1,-,CASRKDGGTYGYTF,TGTGCCAGCAGGAAAGACGGAGGCACCTATGGCTACACCTTC
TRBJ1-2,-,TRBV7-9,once,CASSSADRPRGYTF,TGTGCCAGCAGCTCCGCCGACAGGCCTCGTGGCTACACCTTC
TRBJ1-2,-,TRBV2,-,CAGNRDNYGYTF,TGTGCCGGTAACAGGGATAACTATGGCTACACCTTC
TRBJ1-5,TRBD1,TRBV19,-,CASSTGGVQPQHF,TGTGCCAGTAGCACAGGGGGCGTTCAGCCCCAGCATTTT
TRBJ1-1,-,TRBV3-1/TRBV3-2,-,CASSPLQGTEAFF,TGTGCCAGCAGCCCCCTCCAGGGCACTGAAGCTTTCTTT
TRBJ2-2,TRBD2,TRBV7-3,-,CASSLGPLAGAPNTGELFF,TGTGCCAGCAGCTTAGGGCCCCTAGCGGGGGCCCCGAACACCGGGGAGCTGTTTTTT
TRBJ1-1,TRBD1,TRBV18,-,CASSPASGGRNTEAFF,TGTGCCAGCTCACCAGCTTCAGGGGGCCGAAATACTGAAGCTTTCTTT
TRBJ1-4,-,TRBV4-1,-,CASSQAWVTNEKLFF,TGCGCCAGCAGCCAAGCCTGGGTTACTAATGAAAAACTGTTTTTT
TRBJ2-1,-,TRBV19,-,CASSIATGGQFF,TGTGCCAGTAGTATAGCGACCGGGGGGCAGTTCTTC
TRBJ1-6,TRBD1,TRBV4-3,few,CASSLDREGSPLHF,TGCGCCAGCAGCCTCGACAGGGAAGGATCACCCCTCCACTTT
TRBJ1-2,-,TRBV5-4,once,CASSLGQELTGYTF,TGTGCCAGCAGCTTGGGACAGGAATTAACTGGCTACACCTTC
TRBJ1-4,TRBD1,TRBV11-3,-,CASSQGQGSEKLFF,TGTGCCAGCAGCCAAGGACAGGGGAGTGAAAAACTGTTTTTT
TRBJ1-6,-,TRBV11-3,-,CASSHRGKGSPLHF,TGTGCCAGCAGCCACCGAGGGAAAGGATCACCCCTCCACTTT
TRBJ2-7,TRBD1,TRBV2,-,CASSEALQGADEQYF,TGTGCCAGCAGTGAAGCGCTTCAGGGGGCCGACGAGCAGTACTTC
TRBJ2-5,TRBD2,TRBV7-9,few,CASSSTSGGVYQETQYF,TGTGCCAGCAGCTCTACTAGCGGGGGGGTTTACCAAGAGACCCAGTACTTC
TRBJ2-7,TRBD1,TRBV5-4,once,CASSPGQGVSYEQYF,TGTGCCAGCAGCCCTGGACAGGGGGTCTCCTACGAGCAGTACTTC
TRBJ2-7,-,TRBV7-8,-,CASSHRDVGIYEQYF,TGTGCCAGCAGCCACCGGGACGTAGGAATCTACGAGCAGTACTTC
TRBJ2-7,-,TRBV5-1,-,CASSLYSTYEQYF,TGCGCCAGCAGCTTGTACAGCACCTACGAGCAGTACTTC
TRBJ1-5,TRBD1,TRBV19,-,CASSIGQVSGNQPQHF,TGTGCCAGTAGTATCGGACAGGTGAGCGGCAATCAGCCCCAGCATTTT
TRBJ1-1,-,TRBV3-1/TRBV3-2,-,CASSPPGRGTEAFF,TGTGCCAGCAGCCCTCCAGGCCGGGGCACTGAAGCTTTCTTT
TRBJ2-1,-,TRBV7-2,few,CASSLAAAPRDYNEQFF,TGTGCCAGCAGCTTAGCCGCTGCTCCCCGAGACTACAATGAGCAGTTCTTC
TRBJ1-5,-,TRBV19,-,CASSMGRYNQPQHF,TGTGCCAGTAGTATGGGGCGTTACAATCAGCCCCAGCATTTT
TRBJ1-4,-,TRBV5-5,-,CASSRRAVGTNEKLFF,TGTGCCAGCAGCCGCAGGGCGGTGGGAACTAATGAAAAACTGTTTTTT
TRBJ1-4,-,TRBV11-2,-,CASSPVGGGTTNEKLFF,TGTGCCAGCAGCCCCGTAGGGGGGGGAACAACTAATGAAAAACTGTTTTTT
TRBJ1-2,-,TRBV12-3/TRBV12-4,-,CASSFGEGYGYTF,TGTGCCAGCAGTTTTGGCGAAGGTTATGGCTACACCTTC
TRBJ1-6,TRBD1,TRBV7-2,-,CASSFYSGGQSPLHF,TGTGCCAGCAGCTTCTACTCAGGGGGCCAGTCACCCCTCCACTTT
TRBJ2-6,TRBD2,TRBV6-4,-,CASSDGRGGATGANVLTF,TGTGCCAGCAGTGACGGGCGCGGGGGGGCCACGGGGGCCAACGTCCTGACTTTC
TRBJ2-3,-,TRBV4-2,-,CASSQAGTDTQYF,TGTGCCAGCAGCCAAGCAGGGACAGATACGCAGTATTTT
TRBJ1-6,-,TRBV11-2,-,CASSLAPGYNSPLHF,TGTGCCAGCAGCTTAGCCCCAGGGTATAATTCACCCCTCCACTTT
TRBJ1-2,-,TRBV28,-,CASSLTSNYGYTF,TGTGCCAGCAGTTTGACATCTAACTATGGCTACACCTTC